A single TCR beta chain is shown here with its context. Its antigen is as yet unknown. Method: immunoSEQ multiplex PCR; TCRdb's copy keeps in-frame clones and lacks some. The sample yields 100,000 or so clones, about 95% seen once. These data belong to a study of T cell responses to AZD1222 COVID-19 vaccine. The study's findings and limits: Close to half of spike-specific TCRs reportedly recognize unmutated variant regions.

V was pared by 7 bases and J by 5 bases, with 20 bases between. This CDR3 has 15 amino acids. CDR1 SSHAT and CDR2 FNYEAQ come from the germline V gene (reference sequence). The sequence was collected from an adult in good health. Source: peripheral blood, taken on day 0 of AZD1222 vaccination. The genes are TRBV7-7 and TRBJ2-5; D assignment may be TRBD1 or TRBD2 (5 bases each). CDR3 DNA sequence: TGTGCCAGCACCCTGGGGACCAGGTTTAAGGAGACCCAGTACTTC. This codes for CASTLGTRFKETQYF.